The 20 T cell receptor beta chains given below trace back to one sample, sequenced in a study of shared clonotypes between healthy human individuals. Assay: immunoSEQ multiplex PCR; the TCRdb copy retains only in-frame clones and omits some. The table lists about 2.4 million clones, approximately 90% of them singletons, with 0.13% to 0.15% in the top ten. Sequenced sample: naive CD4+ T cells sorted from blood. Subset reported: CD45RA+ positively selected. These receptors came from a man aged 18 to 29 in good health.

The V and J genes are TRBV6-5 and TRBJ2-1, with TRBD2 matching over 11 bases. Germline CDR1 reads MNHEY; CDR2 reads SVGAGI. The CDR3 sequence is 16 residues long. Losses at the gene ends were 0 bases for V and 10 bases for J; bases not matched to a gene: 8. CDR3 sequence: CASSYSLAGGPGEQFF. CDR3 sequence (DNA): TGTGCCAGCAGTTACTCATTAGCGGGAGGGCCGGGGGAGCAGTTCTTC.

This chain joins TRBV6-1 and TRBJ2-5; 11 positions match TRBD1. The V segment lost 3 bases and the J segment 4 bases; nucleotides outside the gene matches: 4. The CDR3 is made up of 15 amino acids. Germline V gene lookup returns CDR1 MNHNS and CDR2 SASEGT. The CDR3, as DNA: TGTGCCAGCAGTGAGTCCGGGACAGGGGGAGAGACCCAGTACTTC. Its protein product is CASSESGTGGETQYF.

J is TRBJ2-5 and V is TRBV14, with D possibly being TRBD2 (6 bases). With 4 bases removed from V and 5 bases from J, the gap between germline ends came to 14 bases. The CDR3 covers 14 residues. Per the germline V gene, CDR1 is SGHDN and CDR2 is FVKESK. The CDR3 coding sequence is TGTGCCAGCAGCCCCGGCGGGGTCGTGGAGACCCAGTACTTC. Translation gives CASSPGGVVETQYF.

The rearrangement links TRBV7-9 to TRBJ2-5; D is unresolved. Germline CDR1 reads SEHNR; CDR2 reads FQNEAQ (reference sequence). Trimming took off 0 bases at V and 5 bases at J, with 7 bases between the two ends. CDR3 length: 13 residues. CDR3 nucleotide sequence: TGTGCCAGCAGCTTAGCTAGTACGGAGACCCAGTACTTC. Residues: CASSLASTETQYF.

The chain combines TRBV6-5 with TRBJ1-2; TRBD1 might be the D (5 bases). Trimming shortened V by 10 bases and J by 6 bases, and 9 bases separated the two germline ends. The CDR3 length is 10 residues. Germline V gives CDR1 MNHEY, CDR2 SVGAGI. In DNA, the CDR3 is TGTGCCACCCGACAGAATGGCTACACCTTC. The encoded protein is CATRQNGYTF.

CDR3 loop: CSVPTDTQYF. CDR3 in DNA: TGCAGTGTCCCCACAGATACGCAGTATTTT. This chain uses TRBV20-1 with TRBJ2-3; no definite D call. The CDR3 covers 10 residues. Germline-derived CDR1 and CDR2 are DFQATT and SNEGSKA (reference sequence). Trimming cost V 7 bases and J 2 bases, with 4 bases left between them.

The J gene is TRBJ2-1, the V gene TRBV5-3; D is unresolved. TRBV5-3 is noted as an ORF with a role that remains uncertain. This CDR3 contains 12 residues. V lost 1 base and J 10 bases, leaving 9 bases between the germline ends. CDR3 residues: CARSLIGPEQFF. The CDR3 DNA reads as TGTGCCAGAAGCTTGATTGGGCCCGAGCAGTTCTTC.

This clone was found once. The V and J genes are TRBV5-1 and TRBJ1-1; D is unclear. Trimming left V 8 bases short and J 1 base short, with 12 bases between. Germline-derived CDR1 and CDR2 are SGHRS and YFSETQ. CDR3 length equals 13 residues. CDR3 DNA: TGCGCCAGTGCTTACGGGGAGAACACTGAAGCTTTCTTT. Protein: CASAYGENTEAFF.

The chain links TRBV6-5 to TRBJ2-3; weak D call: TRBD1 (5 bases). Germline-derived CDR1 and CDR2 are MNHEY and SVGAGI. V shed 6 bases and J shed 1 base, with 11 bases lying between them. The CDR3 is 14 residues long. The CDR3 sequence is CASRPGWGTDTQYF. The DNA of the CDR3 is TGTGCCAGCAGACCAGGGTGGGGCACAGATACGCAGTATTTT.

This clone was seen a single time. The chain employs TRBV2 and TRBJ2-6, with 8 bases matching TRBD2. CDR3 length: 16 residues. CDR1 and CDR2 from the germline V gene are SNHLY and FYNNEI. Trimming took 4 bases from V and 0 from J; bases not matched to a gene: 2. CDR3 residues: CASSVGTSSGANVLTF. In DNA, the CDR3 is TGTGCCAGCAGTGTGGGGACTAGCTCTGGGGCCAACGTCCTGACTTTC.

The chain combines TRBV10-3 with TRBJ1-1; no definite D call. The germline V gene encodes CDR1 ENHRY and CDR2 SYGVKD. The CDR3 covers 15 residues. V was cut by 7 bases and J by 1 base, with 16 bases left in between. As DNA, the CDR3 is TGTGCCATCACCGAAGGCGGCTCACAGAACACTGAAGCTTTCTTT. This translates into CAITEGGSQNTEAFF.

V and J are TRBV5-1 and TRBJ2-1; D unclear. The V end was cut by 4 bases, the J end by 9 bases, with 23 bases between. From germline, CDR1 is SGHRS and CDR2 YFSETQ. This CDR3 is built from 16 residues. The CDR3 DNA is TGCGCCAGCAGCCCGTCGAGCAGCGCGCATACGGCTGAGCAGTTCTTC. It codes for CASSPSSSAHTAEQFF.

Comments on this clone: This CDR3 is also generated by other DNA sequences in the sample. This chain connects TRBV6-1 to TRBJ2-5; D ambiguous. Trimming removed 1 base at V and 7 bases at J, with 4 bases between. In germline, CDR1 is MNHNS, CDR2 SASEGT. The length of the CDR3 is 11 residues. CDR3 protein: CASSEGRTQYF. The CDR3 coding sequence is TGTGCCAGCAGTGAAGGGAGGACCCAGTACTTC.

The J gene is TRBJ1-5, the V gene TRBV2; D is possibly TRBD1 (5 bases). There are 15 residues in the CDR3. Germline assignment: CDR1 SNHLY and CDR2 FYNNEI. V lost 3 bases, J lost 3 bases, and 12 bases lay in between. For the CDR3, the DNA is TGTGCCAGCAGTGACGTCGGAGGGGTCAATCAGCCCCAGCATTTT. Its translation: CASSDVGGVNQPQHF.

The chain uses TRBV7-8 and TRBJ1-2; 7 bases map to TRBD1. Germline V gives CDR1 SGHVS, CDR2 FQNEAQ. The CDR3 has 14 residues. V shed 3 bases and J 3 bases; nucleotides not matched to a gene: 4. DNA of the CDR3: TGTGCCAGCAGCTTCCGGGACAGCGACTATGGCTACACCTTC. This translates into CASSFRDSDYGYTF.

CDR3 coding DNA: TGTGCCAGCGCAAGGGGGGGATATAGCAATCAGCCCCAGCATTTT. Translation: CASARGGYSNQPQHF. This chain uses TRBV28 with TRBJ1-5; perhaps TRBD1 as D (6 bases). Germline V lookup: CDR1 MDHEN, CDR2 SYDVKM. This CDR3 has 15 amino acids. Trimming took 8 bases from V and 0 from J, leaving 14 bases between them. Full variable domain (missing parts from reference TRBV28 and TRBJ1-5): DVKVTQSSRYLVKRTGEKVFLECVQDMDHENMFWYRQDPGLGLRLIYFSYDVKMKEKGDIPEGYSVSREKKERFSLILESASTNQTSMYLCASARGGYSNQPQHFGDGTRLSIL.

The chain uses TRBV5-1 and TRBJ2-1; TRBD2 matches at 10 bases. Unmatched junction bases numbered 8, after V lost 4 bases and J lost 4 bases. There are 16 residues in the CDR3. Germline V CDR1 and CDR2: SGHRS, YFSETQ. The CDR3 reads CASSPMGLATYNEQFF. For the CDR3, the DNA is TGCGCCAGCAGCCCGATGGGACTAGCGACTTACAATGAGCAGTTCTTC. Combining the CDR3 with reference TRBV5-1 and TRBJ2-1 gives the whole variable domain KAGVTQTPRYLIKTRGQQVTLSCSPISGHRSVSWYQQTPGQGLQFLFEYFSETQRNKGNFPGRFSGRQFSNSRSEMNVSTLELGDSALYLCASSPMGLATYNEQFFGPGTRLTVL.

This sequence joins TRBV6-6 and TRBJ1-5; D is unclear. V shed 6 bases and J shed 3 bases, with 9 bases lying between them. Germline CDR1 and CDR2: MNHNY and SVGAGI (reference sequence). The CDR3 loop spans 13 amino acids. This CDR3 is CASRPATNQPQHF. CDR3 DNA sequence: TGTGCCAGCAGGCCGGCTACCAATCAGCCCCAGCATTTT.

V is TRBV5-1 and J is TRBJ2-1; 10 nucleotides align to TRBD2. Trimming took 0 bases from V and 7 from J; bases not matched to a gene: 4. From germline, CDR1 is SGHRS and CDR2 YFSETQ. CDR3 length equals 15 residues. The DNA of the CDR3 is TGCGCCAGCAGCTTGGCGCCGACTAGCGGGAATGAGCAGTTCTTC. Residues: CASSLAPTSGNEQFF.

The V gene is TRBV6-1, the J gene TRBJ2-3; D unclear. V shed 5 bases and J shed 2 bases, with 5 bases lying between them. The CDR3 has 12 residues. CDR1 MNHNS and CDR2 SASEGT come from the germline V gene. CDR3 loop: CASSTNTDTQYF. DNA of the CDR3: TGTGCCAGCAGTACCAACACAGATACGCAGTATTTT.